The source of this TCR beta chain is a study of blood T cell repertoires in COVID-19. In the original processing: Reference gene primer amplification in the assay estimated nucleated cell counts. Here immunoSEQ multiplex PCR was the method, and the copy in TCRdb shows in-frame clones only, minus some. V and J calls and clone size are as listed in that table; D and trimming were resolved from the DNA. The sample has about 160,000 clones, approximately 87% seen once. V was shortened by 0 bases and J by 6 bases, with 6 bases between the two germline ends. Germline CDR1 and CDR2: MNHEY and SVGEGT. There are 12 residues in the CDR3. Clinical histories supplied by participants themselves formed the basis of cohort assignment.

The sample was PBMCs or T cells enriched from blood (not recorded which). The genes are TRBV6-2 or TRBV6-3 and TRBJ2-7; D gene unclear. The source is a woman aged 45-60 years who had recovered from COVID-19. CDR3 coding DNA: TGTGCCAGCAGTTACTCGAGATCCGAGCAGTACTTC. Translation: CASSYSRSEQYF.